These T cell receptor beta chains were read from a single sample in a study of PD-1 blockade in classical Hodgkin lymphoma. Produced via immunoSEQ multiplex PCR; TCRdb's table is partial and in-frame only. The table has under 15,000 clones, roughly 84% seen once. The source material was peripheral blood mononuclear cells (PBMCs), sampled at baseline. These receptors were collected from a human donor with classical Hodgkin lymphoma. Each CDR3 is given without its conserved first and last residue.

V	CDR3
TRBV4-2	ASSQAAYGSGNTIY
TRBV18	ASSSGRNNEQF
TRBV4-3	ASSRGLAGSDEQY
TRBV6-1	AFQRGPGSHEQY
TRBV7-2	ASSPVYNEQF
TRBV2	ASSGRQEGEQY
TRBV21-1	ASSKEGQGGGNQPQH
TRBV18	ASSPPGRGGHNEQF
TRBV19	ASRGIYGYT
TRBV7-6	AGSPGGGFYNEQF
TRBV5-6	ASSLGGTLSNYGYT
TRBV11-2	ASSLVRSSRGYEQY
TRBV7-6	ASSSGGYGYT
TRBV4-2	ASSTQDSAGVTYNEQF
TRBV28	ASSLRGSYEQY
TRBV25-1	ASRRDNYGYT
TRBV28	ASSLRVGEETQY
TRBV19	ASSTPGEGTEAF
TRBV11-2	ASSLDWGVVGLTYEQY
TRBV7-6	ASSGRDGGELF
TRBV9	ASSVEGLAGPSSYNEQF
TRBV27	ASSLKGFANTEAF
TRBV5-8	ASRVPGGMGETQY
TRBV10-3	AISPTSGGSPRNEQF
TRBV19	ASSIGSGMGGELF
TRBV28	ASSIYHEQY
TRBV6-1	ASRTILDPNSPLH
TRBV20-1	SAMGETQY
TRBV14	ASSQGRDLYEQY
TRBV5-1	ASSLQGERTEAF
TRBV27	ASRPLGLASSTDTQY
TRBV6-1	ASSQRNQPQH
TRBV7-3	ASSFVPTGYAAGPDTQY
TRBV5-6	ASSLVEAAGASTDTQY
TRBV28	ASSSLASGGVYTQY
TRBV6-6	ASSYVVRSYNEQF
TRBV14	ASTPWTGVPYEQY
TRBV9	ASSVRDNSPLH
TRBV4-2	ASSPPGLGEKLF
TRBV28	ASRRGLKLSLDKAPDSQLGEAF
TRBV29-1	SVVGLFADTQY
TRBV28	ASSGQASGLTDTQY
TRBV4-1	ASRGQGGYGYT
TRBV25-1	ASSDDTDTQY
TRBV2	ASTRQGRRTEAF
TRBV4-3	ASSQDLANFYEQY